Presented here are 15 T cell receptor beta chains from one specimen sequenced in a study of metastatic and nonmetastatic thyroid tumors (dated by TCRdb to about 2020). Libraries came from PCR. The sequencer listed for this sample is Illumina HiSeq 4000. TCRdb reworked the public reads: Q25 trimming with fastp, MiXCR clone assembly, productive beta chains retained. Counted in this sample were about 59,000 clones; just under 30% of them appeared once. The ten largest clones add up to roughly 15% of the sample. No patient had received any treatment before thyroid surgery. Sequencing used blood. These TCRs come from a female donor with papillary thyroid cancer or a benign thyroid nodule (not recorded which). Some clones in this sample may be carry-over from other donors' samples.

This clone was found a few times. The CDR3 region is CASSEGGWADTQYF. DNA for the CDR3: TGTGCCAGCAGTGAAGGCGGTTGGGCAGATACGCAGTATTTT. The V and J genes are TRBV6-1 and TRBJ2-3; D uncertain. The CDR3 totals 14 residues. The V gene lost 1 base and the J gene lost 4 bases, with 9 bases spanning the gap. Germline V gene lookup returns CDR1 MNHNS and CDR2 SASEGT.

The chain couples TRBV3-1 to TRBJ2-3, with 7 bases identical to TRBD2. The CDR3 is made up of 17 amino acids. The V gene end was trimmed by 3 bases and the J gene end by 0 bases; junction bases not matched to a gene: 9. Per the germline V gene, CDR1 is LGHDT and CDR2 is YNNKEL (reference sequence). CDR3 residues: CASSHTSARDSTDTQYF. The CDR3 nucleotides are TGTGCCAGCAGCCACACTAGCGCACGAGATAGCACAGATACGCAGTATTTT.

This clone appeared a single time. CDR3 nucleotide sequence: TGTGCCAGTAGTATGGGCAGCGCTAGAGAGCAGTTCTTC. Its protein product is CASSMGSAREQFF. The chain employs TRBV19 and TRBJ2-1; no definite D call. V shed 3 bases and J shed 10 bases, with 13 bases lying between them. The CDR3 consists of 13 residues. Germline CDR1 LNHDA, CDR2 SQIVND (reference sequence).

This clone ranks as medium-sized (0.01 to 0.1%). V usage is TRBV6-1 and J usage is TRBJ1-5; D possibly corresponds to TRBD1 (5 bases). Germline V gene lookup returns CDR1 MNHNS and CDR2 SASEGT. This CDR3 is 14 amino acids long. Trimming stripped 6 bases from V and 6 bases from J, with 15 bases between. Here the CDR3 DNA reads TGTGCCAGCAGCTTGACTTCAGGGATTCAGCCCCAGCATTTT. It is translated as CASSLTSGIQPQHF.

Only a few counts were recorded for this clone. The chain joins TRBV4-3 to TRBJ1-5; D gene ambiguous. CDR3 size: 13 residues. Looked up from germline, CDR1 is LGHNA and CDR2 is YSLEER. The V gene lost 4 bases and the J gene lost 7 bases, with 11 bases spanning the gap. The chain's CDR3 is CASSLVLGQPQHF. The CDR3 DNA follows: TGCGCCAGCAGCCTAGTTTTGGGACAGCCCCAGCATTTT.

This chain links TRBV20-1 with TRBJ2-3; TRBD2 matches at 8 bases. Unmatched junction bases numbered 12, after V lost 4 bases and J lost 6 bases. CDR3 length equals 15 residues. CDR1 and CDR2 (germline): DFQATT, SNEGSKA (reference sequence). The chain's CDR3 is CSAIHSGTRSDTQYF. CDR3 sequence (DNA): TGCAGTGCTATTCACTCCGGGACTAGATCGGATACGCAGTATTTT.

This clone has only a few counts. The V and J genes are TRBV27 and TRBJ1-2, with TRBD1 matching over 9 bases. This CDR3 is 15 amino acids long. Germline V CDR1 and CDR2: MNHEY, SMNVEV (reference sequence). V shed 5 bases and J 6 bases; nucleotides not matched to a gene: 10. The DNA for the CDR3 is TGTGCCAGCAGTGAGCAGGACAGGGGCAGGAATGGCTACACCTTC. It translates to CASSEQDRGRNGYTF.

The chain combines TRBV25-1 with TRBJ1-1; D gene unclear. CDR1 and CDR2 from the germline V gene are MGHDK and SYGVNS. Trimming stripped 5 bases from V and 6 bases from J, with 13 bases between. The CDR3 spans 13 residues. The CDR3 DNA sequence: TGTGCCAGCAGTAAATTGGGTATACCTGAAGCTTTCTTT. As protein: CASSKLGIPEAFF.

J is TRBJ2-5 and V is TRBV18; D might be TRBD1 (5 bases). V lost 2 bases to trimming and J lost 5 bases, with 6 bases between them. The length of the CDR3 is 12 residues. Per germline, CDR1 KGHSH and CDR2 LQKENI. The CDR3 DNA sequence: TGTGCCAGCTCACCAGCAGGGGAGACCCAGTACTTC. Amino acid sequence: CASSPAGETQYF.

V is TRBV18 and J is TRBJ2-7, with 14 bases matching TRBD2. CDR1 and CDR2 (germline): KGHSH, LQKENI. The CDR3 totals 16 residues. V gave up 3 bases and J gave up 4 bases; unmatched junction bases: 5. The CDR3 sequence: CASSPEGLAGVYEQYF. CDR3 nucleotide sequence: TGTGCCAGCTCACCCGAGGGACTAGCGGGAGTGTACGAGCAGTACTTC.

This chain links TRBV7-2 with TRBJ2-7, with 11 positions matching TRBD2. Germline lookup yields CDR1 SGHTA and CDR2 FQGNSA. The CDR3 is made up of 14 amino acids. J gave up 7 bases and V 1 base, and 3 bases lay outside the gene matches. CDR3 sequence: CASSLVAGGAEQYF. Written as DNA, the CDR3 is TGTGCCAGCAGCTTAGTAGCGGGAGGGGCTGAGCAGTACTTC.

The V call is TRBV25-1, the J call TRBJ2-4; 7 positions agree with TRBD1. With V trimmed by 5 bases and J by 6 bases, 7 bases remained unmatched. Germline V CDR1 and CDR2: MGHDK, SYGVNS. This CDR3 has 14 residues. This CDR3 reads CASSLVQGSNIQYF. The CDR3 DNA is TGTGCCAGCAGTTTAGTACAGGGGTCAAACATTCAGTACTTC.

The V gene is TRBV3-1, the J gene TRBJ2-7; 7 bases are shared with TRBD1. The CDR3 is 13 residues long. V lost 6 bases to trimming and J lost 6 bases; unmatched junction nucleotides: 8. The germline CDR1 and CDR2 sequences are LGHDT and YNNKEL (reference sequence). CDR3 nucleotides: TGTGCCAGCAGTGATTGGGACAGCGGCGAGCAGTACTTC. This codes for CASSDWDSGEQYF.

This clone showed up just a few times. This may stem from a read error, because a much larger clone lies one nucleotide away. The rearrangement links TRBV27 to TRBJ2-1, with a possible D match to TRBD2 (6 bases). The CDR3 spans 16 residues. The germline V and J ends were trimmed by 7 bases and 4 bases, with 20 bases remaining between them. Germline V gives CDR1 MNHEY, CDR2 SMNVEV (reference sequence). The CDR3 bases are TGTGCCAGCAAGACGTCCGGGACTGGCGGATACAATGAGCAGTTCTTC. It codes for CASKTSGTGGYNEQFF.

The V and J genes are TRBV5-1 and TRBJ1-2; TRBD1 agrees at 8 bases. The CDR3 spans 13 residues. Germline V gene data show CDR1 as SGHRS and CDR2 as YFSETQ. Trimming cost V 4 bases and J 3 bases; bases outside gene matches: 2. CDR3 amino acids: CASSVQGDYGYTF. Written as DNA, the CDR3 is TGCGCCAGCAGCGTACAGGGGGACTATGGCTACACCTTC.